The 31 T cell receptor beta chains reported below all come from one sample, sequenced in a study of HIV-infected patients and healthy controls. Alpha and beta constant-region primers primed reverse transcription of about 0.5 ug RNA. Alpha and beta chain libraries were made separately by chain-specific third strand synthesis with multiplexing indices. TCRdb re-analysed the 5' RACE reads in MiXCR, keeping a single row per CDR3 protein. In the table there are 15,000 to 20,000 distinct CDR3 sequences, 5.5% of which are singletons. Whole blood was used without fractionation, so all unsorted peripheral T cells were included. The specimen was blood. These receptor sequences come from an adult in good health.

The CDR3 sequence is CASSYSGDLETQYF. The CDR3 DNA is TGTGCCAGCTCATATAGCGGGGACCTAGAGACCCAGTACTTC. The rearrangement joins TRBV18 to TRBJ2-5; TRBD2 matches 8 bases. Germline V CDR1 and CDR2: KGHSH, LQKENI. J gave up 4 bases and V 5 bases, and 6 bases lay outside the gene matches. The CDR3 has 14 amino acids.

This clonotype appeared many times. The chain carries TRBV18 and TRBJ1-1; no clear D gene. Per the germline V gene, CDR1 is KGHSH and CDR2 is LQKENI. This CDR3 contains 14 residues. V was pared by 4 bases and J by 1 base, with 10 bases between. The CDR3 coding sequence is TGTGCCAGCTCACGGGAACAGAAGAACACTGAAGCTTTCTTT. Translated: CASSREQKNTEAFF.

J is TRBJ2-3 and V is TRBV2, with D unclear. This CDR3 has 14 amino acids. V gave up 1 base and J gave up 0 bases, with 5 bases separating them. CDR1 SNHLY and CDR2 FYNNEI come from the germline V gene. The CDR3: CASSEDRSTDTQYF. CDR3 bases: TGTGCCAGCAGTGAAGACCGGAGCACAGATACGCAGTATTTT. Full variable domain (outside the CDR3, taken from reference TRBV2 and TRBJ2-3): EPEVTQTPSHQVTQMGQEVILRCVPISNHLYFYWYRQILGQKVEFLVSFYNNEISEKSEIFDDQFSVERPDGSNFTLKIRSTKLEDSAMYFCASSEDRSTDTQYFGPGTRLTVL.

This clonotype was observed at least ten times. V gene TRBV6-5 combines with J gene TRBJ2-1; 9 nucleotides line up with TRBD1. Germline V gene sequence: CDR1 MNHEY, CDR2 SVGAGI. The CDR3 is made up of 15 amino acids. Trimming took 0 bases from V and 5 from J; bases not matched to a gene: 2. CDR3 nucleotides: TGTGCCAGCAGTTACTCAGGGACAGGGCACAATGAGCAGTTCTTC. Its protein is CASSYSGTGHNEQFF.

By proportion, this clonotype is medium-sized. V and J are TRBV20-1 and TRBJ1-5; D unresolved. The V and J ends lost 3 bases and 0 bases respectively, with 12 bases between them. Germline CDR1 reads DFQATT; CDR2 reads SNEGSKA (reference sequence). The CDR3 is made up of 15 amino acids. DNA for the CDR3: TGCAGTGCTAGCAAAGGACTTTATAGCAATCAGCCCCAGCATTTT. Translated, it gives CSASKGLYSNQPQHF.

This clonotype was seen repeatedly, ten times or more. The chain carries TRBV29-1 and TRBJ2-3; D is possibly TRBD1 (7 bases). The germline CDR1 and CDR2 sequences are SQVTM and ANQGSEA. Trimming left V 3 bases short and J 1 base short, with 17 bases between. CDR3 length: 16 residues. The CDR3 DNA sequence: TGCAGCGTTGAGGAATTGGAGGGGGCGGGCACAGATACGCAGTATTTT. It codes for CSVEELEGAGTDTQYF.

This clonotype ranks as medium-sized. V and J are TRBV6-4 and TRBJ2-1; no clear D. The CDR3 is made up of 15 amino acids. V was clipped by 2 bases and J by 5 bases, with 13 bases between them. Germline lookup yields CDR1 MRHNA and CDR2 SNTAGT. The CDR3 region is CASSDRNDGHNEQFF. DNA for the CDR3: TGTGCCAGCAGTGACCGCAATGACGGACACAATGAGCAGTTCTTC.

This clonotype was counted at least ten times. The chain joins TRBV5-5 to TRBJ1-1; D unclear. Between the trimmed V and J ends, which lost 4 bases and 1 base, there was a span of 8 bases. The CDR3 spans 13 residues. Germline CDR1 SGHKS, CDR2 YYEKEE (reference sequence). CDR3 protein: CASSVQQNTEAFF. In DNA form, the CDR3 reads TGTGCCAGCAGCGTTCAGCAGAACACTGAAGCTTTCTTT.

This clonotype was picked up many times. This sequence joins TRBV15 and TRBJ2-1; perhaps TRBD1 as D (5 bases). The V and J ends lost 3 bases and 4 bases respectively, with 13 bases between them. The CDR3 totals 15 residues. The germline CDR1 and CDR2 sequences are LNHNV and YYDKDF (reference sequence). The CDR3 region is CATSRKGNRYNEQFF. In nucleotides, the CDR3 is TGTGCCACCAGCAGGAAGGGGAACAGATACAATGAGCAGTTCTTC. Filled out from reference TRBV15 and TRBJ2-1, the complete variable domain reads DAMVIQNPRYQVTQFGKPVTLSCSQTLNHNVMYWYQQKSSQAPKLLFHYYDKDFNNEADTPDNFQSRRPNTSFCFLDIRSPGLGDTAMYLCATSRKGNRYNEQFFGPGTRLTVL.

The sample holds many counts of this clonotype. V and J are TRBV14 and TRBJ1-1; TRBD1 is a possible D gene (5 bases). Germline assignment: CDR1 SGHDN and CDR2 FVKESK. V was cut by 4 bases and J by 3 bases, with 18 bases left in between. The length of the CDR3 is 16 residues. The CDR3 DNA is TGTGCCAGCAGCCCCATCGGGGCGAGTTGGTACACTGAAGCTTTCTTT. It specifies CASSPIGASWYTEAFF. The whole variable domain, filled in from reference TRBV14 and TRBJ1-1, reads EAGVTQFPSHSVIEKGQTVTLRCDPISGHDNLYWYRRVMGKEIKFLLHFVKESKQDESGMPNNRFLAERTGGTYSTLKVQPAELEDSGVYFCASSPIGASWYTEAFFGQGTRLTVV.

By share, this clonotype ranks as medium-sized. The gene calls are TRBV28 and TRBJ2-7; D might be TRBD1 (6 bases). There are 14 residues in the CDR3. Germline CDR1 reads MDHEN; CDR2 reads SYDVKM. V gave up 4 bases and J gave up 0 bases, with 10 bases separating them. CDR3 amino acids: CASSSGQNSYEQYF. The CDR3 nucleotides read TGTGCCAGCAGTTCCGGACAGAACTCCTACGAGCAGTACTTC.

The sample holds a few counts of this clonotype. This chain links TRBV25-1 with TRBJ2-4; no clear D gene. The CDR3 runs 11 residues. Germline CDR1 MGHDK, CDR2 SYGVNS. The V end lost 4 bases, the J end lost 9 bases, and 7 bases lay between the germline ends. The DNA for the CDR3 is TGTGCCAGCAGTGGCCGGAGCATTCAGTACTTC. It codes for CASSGRSIQYF.

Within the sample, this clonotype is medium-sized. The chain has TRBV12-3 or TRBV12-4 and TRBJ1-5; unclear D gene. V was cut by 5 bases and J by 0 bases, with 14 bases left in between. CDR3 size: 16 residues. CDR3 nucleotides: TGTGCCAGCAGTACCCGAGGGCATCCTAGCAATCAGCCCCAGCATTTT. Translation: CASSTRGHPSNQPQHF.

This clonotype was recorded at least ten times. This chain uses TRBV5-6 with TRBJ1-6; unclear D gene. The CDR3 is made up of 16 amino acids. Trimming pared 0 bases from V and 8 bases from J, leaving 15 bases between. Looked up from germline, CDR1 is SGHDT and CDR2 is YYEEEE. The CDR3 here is CASSLETESVYSPLHF. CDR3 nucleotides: TGTGCCAGCAGCTTGGAGACGGAGAGCGTTTATTCACCCCTCCACTTT.

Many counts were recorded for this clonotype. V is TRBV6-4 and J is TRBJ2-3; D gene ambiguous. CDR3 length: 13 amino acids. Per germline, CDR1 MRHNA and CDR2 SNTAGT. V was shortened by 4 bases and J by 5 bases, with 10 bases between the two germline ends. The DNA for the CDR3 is TGTGCCAGCAGTGTGGCTGTCGAAGATACGCAGTATTTT. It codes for CASSVAVEDTQYF.

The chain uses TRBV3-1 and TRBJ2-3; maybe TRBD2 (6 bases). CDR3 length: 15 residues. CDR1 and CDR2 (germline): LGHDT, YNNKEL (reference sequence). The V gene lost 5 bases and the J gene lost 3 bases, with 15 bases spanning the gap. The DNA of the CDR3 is TGTGCCAGCAGCGAGGACTATTCCCCAACAGATACGCAGTATTTT. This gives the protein CASSEDYSPTDTQYF.

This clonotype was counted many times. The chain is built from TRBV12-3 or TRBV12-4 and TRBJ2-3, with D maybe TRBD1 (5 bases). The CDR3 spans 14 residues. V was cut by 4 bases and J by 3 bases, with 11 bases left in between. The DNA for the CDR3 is TGTGCCAGCAGTTCGGTCAGGGAAACAGATACGCAGTATTTT. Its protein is CASSSVRETDTQYF.

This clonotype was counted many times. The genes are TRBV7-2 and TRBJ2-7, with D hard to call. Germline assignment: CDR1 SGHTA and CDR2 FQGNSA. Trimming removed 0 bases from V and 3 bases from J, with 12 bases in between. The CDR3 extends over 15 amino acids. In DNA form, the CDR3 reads TGTGCCAGCAGCTTAGCGAGGACCCGACTCTACGAGCAGTACTTC. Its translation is CASSLARTRLYEQYF.

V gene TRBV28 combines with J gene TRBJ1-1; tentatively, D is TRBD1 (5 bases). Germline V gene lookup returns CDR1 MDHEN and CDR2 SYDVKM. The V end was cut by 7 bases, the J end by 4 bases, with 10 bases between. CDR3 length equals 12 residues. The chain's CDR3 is CASIRTSTEAFF. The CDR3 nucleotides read TGTGCCAGCATCCGGACAAGCACTGAAGCTTTCTTT. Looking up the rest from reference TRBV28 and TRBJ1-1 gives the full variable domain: DVKVTQSSRYLVKRTGEKVFLECVQDMDHENMFWYRQDPGLGLRLIYFSYDVKMKEKGDIPEGYSVSREKKERFSLILESASTNQTSMYLCASIRTSTEAFFGQGTRLTVV.

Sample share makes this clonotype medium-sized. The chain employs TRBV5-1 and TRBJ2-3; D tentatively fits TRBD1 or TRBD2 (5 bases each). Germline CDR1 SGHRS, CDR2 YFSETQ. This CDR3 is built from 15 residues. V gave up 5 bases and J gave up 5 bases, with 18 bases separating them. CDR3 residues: CASSWDPRVRDTQYF. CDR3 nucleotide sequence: TGCGCCAGCAGTTGGGACCCCCGAGTAAGAGATACGCAGTATTTT.

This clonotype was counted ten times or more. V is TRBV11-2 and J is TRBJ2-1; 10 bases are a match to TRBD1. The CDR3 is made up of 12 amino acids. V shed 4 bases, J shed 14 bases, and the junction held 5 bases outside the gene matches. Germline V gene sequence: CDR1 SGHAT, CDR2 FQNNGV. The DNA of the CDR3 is TGTGCCAGCAGCTCCCGGGACAGGGGAGAGTTCTTC. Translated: CASSSRDRGEFF.

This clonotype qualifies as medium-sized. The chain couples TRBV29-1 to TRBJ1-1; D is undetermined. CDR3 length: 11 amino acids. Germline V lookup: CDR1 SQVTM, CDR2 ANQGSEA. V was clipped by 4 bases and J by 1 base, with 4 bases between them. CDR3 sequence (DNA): TGCAGCGTTGTAGGGAACACTGAAGCTTTCTTT. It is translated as CSVVGNTEAFF.

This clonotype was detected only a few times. CDR3 sequence reads: CASSRYRTDEAFF. Written as DNA, the CDR3 is TGTGCCAGCAGCCGTTATAGAACAGATGAAGCTTTCTTT. The chain joins TRBV7-6 to TRBJ1-1, with D uncertain. The CDR3 has 13 amino acids. Germline V gene data show CDR1 as SGHVS and CDR2 as FNYEAQ. Between the trimmed V and J ends, which lost 5 bases and 7 bases, there was a span of 14 bases.

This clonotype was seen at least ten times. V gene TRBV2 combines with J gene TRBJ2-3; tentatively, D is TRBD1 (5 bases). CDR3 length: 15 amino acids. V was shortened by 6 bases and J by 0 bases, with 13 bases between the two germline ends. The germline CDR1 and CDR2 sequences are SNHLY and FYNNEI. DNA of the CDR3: TGTGCCAGCAGGAGGACCTACAGGAGCACAGATACGCAGTATTTT. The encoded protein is CASRRTYRSTDTQYF.

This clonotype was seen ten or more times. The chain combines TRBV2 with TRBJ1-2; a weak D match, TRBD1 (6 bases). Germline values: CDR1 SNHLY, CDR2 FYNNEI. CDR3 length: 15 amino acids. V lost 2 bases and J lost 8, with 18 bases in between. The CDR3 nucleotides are TGTGCCAGCAGTGAATGGGGCCAGGGGCAAGGAGGCTACACCTTC. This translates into CASSEWGQGQGGYTF.

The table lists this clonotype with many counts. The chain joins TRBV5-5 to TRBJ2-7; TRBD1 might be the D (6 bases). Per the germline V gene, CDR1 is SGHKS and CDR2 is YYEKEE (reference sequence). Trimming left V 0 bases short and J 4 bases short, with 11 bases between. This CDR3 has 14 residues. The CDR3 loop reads CASSLAPGEYEQYF. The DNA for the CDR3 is TGTGCCAGCAGCTTGGCCCCAGGGGAGTACGAGCAGTACTTC.

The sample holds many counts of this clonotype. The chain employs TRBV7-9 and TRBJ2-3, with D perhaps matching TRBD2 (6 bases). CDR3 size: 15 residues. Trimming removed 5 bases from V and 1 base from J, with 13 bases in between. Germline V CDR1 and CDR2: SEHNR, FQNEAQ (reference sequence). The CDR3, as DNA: TGTGCCAGCAGCCCCGGGATAGCGGGCACAGATACGCAGTATTTT. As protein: CASSPGIAGTDTQYF.

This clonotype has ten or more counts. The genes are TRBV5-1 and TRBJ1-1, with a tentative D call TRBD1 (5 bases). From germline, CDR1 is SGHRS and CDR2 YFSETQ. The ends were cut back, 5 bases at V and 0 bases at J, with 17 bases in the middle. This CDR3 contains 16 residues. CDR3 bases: TGCGCCAGCAGATTCGTTGGTGGGGGGATGAACACTGAAGCTTTCTTT. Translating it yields CASRFVGGGMNTEAFF.

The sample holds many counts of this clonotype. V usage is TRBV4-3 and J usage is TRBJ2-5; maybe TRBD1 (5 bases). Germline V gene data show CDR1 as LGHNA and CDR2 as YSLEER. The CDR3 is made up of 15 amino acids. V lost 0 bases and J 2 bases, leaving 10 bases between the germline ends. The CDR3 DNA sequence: TGCGCCAGCAGCCAAGAGTACAGGCAACAAGAGACCCAGTACTTC. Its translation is CASSQEYRQQETQYF.

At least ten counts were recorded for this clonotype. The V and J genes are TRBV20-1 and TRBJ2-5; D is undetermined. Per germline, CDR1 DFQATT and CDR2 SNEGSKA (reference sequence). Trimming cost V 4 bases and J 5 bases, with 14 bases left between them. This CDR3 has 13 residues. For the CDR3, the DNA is TGCAGTGCTAATTTAAGGGATATGGAGACCCAGTACTTC. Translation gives CSANLRDMETQYF.

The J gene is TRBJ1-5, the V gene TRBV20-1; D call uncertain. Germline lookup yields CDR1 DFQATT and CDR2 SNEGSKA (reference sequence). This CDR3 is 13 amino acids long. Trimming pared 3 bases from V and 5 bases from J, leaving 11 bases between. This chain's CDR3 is CSASGDVDQPQHF. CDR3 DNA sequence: TGCAGTGCTAGCGGTGATGTCGATCAGCCCCAGCATTTT.